The next 24 T cell receptor beta chains were all read from a single sample in a study of T cells in Graves' hyperthyroidism and ophthalmopathy. From RNA transcripts, TCR beta CDR3 regions were amplified. A set of HTBI primers served as the primers for a first-round RT-PCR of the TCR CDR3. One entry per CDR3 protein, called by TCRdb with MiXCR from the multiplex PCR reads. Of 400,000 to 500,000 distinct CDR3 sequences in the sample, roughly 14% are singletons; the top ten hold approximately 13%. Sequencing was carried out using blood. The receptors originated from a man aged 18 to 30 with Graves' ophthalmopathy.

This clonotype was detected many times. The J gene is TRBJ2-7, the V gene TRBV6-1; perhaps D is TRBD1 or TRBD2 (5 bases each). The CDR3 is 14 amino acids. Trimming shortened V by 7 bases and J by 2 bases, and 15 bases separated the two germline ends. CDR1 and CDR2 from the germline V gene are MNHNS and SASEGT. The CDR3 spells CASTDPGRAYEQYF. The DNA of the CDR3 is TGTGCCAGCACCGACCCGGGACGAGCCTACGAGCAGTACTTC.

In this sample, this clonotype turned up a few times. The rearrangement uses TRBV9 and TRBJ2-5; D may be TRBD1 (6 bases). This CDR3 region has 14 residues. Trimming cost V 3 bases and J 5 bases, with 14 bases left between them. Looked up from germline, CDR1 is SGDLS and CDR2 is YYNGEE. The CDR3 spells CASSATGLKETQYF. CDR3 coding DNA: TGTGCCAGCAGCGCAACAGGGCTTAAGGAGACCCAGTACTTC.

This clonotype has just a few counts. CDR3 sequence: CASSYGTGLALYSYEQYF. DNA of the CDR3: TGTGCCAGCAGTTACGGGACGGGACTAGCGCTATATTCCTACGAGCAGTACTTC. The chain joins TRBV6-2 or TRBV6-3 to TRBJ2-7; 10 nucleotides line up with TRBD2. Germline V lookup: CDR1 MNHEY, CDR2 SVGEGT. With V trimmed by 2 bases and J by 1 base, 11 bases remained unmatched. The CDR3 spans 18 residues.

This clonotype has just a few counts. J is TRBJ1-5 and V is TRBV4-1; tentative D call: TRBD1 (5 bases). Deletions cut 0 bases from V and 0 bases from J, with 9 bases between. CDR1 and CDR2 from the germline V gene are MGHRA and YSYEKL. The CDR3 consists of 16 residues. The chain's CDR3 is CASSQEGLYSNQPQHF. CDR3 coding DNA: TGCGCCAGCAGCCAAGAGGGGCTGTATAGCAATCAGCCCCAGCATTTT.

This clonotype was seen only a few times. A clone one base away is much larger, so this may be a read error. The CDR3 region has the DNA TGTGCCAGCCGCCCCTCCCGGGAACTAGCGGGAAGGAGCTCCTACGAGCAGTACTTC. This translates into CASRPSRELAGRSSYEQYF. This chain uses TRBV12-3 or TRBV12-4 with TRBJ2-7, with 10 nucleotides matching TRBD2. The length of the CDR3 is 19 residues. Trimming took 8 bases from V and 0 from J; bases not matched to a gene: 19.

V usage is TRBV25-1 and J usage is TRBJ1-4; TRBD1 is a possible D gene (6 bases). The germline gives CDR1 MGHDK, CDR2 SYGVNS. The V end was cut by 1 base, the J end by 7 bases, with 13 bases between. The CDR3 covers 15 residues. The DNA for the CDR3 is TGTGCCAGCAGTGAATCTTACAGGGTAACTGAAAAACTGTTTTTT. Protein: CASSESYRVTEKLFF.

This clonotype has ten or more counts. The chain is built from TRBV13 and TRBJ1-1; the match to TRBD1 covers 7 bases. The CDR3 covers 14 residues. CDR1 and CDR2 (germline): PRHDT, FYEKMQ (reference sequence). V shed 4 bases, J shed 6 bases, and the junction held 8 bases outside the gene matches. This CDR3 is CASSYRGNIAEAFF. The CDR3 coding sequence is TGTGCCAGCAGCTACAGGGGAAATATCGCTGAAGCTTTCTTT. The whole variable domain, remainder taken from reference TRBV13 and TRBJ1-1, is AAGVIQSPRHLIKEKRETATLKCYPIPRHDTVYWYQQGPGQDPQFLISFYEKMQSDKGSIPDRFSAQQFSDYHSELNMSSLELGDSALYFCASSYRGNIAEAFFGQGTRLTVV.

CDR3 sequence reads: CASTTGQGPEAFF. As DNA, the CDR3 is TGTGCCAGCACCACCGGACAGGGCCCTGAAGCTTTCTTT. The chain uses TRBV27 and TRBJ1-1; the match to TRBD1 covers 8 bases. V shed 7 bases, J shed 6 bases, and the junction held 7 bases outside the gene matches. CDR3 size: 13 residues. Germline CDR1 MNHEY, CDR2 SMNVEV (reference sequence).

Here the CDR3 reads CASSEEPGYGYTF. CDR3 nucleotides: TGTGCCAGCAGTGAAGAGCCCGGGTATGGCTACACCTTC. V is TRBV6-1 and J is TRBJ1-2; unclear D gene. Trimming shortened V by 1 base and J by 5 bases, and 8 bases separated the two germline ends. Germline-derived CDR1 and CDR2 are MNHNS and SASEGT. The CDR3 is 13 amino acids.

This clonotype was seen many times. The chain combines TRBV6-2 or TRBV6-3 with TRBJ2-4; TRBD2 might be the D (6 bases). Germline V lookup: CDR1 MNHEY, CDR2 SVGEGT. There are 18 residues in the CDR3. V lost 0 bases, J lost 0 bases, and 15 bases lay in between. The CDR3 region has the DNA TGTGCCAGCAGTTACTCGTCTGCGGGACGCGTAGCCAAAAACATTCAGTACTTC. Protein: CASSYSSAGRVAKNIQYF.

The table lists this clonotype with many counts. CDR3 amino acids: CASSIVPGNQETQYF. The CDR3, as DNA: TGTGCCAGTAGTATAGTTCCAGGGAACCAAGAGACCCAGTACTTC. This rearrangement joins TRBV19 to TRBJ2-5, with a weak D call TRBD1 (5 bases). V was shortened by 1 base and J by 0 bases, with 9 bases between the two germline ends. Germline-derived CDR1 and CDR2 are LNHDA and SQIVND (reference sequence). The CDR3 loop spans 15 amino acids.

This clonotype was detected many times. This chain links TRBV10-3 with TRBJ2-5; TRBD1 is a possible D gene (6 bases). Germline V gene sequence: CDR1 ENHRY, CDR2 SYGVKD. The ends were cut back, 2 bases at V and 2 bases at J, with 15 bases in the middle. CDR3 size: 16 residues. The CDR3 spells CAISEAGPDRQETQYF. CDR3 bases: TGTGCCATCAGTGAGGCTGGACCAGACAGGCAAGAGACCCAGTACTTC.

A few counts support this clonotype. The V gene is TRBV7-2, the J gene TRBJ1-4; possibly TRBD1 for D (5 bases). The CDR3 is made up of 14 amino acids. Trimming removed 2 bases at V and 8 bases at J, with 12 bases between. Germline V gene data show CDR1 as SGHTA and CDR2 as FQGNSA. The CDR3 spells CASSLNSWGEKLFF. The CDR3 DNA follows: TGTGCCAGCAGCTTAAACAGCTGGGGGGAAAAACTGTTTTTT.

This clonotype was seen many times. Here the CDR3 DNA reads TGTGCCAGCAGCGCCCAGGGGGATCAGCCCCAGCATTTT. It encodes CASSAQGDQPQHF. This chain uses TRBV7-2 with TRBJ1-5; 7 nucleotides agree with TRBD1. The germline gives CDR1 SGHTA, CDR2 FQGNSA. This CDR3 contains 13 residues. Unmatched junction bases numbered 3, after V lost 5 bases and J lost 5 bases.

This clonotype was found a few times. This chain connects TRBV6-6 to TRBJ1-2; D not resolved. The CDR3 spans 15 residues. Germline V gene data show CDR1 as MNHNY and CDR2 as SVGAGI (reference sequence). Trimming shortened V by 3 bases and J by 0 bases, and 11 bases separated the two germline ends. This chain's CDR3 is CASSYSPAPNYGYTF. For the CDR3, the DNA is TGTGCCAGCAGTTATTCGCCAGCCCCTAACTATGGCTACACCTTC.

This clonotype was seen at least ten times. The rearrangement uses TRBV20-1 and TRBJ1-2, with D uncertain. CDR3 length: 14 amino acids. The V gene's germline CDR1 is DFQATT and CDR2 SNEGSKA (reference sequence). The V end was cut by 3 bases, the J end by 4 bases, with 15 bases between. CDR3 sequence: CSASERESGYGYTF. The CDR3, as DNA: TGCAGTGCTAGTGAGAGGGAGTCTGGCTATGGCTACACCTTC.

The rearrangement uses TRBV6-2 or TRBV6-3 and TRBJ2-7, with 8 bases that match TRBD1. CDR3 length: 15 amino acids. The J segment lost 2 bases and the V segment lost 5 bases, leaving 8 bases of the junction unmatched. Germline CDR1 is MNHEY and CDR2 is SVGEGT. CDR3 region: CASSGPGTGAYEQYF. As DNA, the CDR3 is TGTGCCAGCAGTGGACCCGGGACAGGAGCCTACGAGCAGTACTTC.

This clonotype came up many times. Mismatch with germline at one junction end may stem from a read error. V is TRBV7-2 and J is TRBJ2-1; D remains ambiguous. The CDR3 spans 12 residues. CDR1 and CDR2 from the germline V gene are SGHTA and FQGNSA. CDR3 protein: CASSLDRNEQFF. The CDR3 coding sequence is TGCGCCAGCAGCTTGGACCGTAATGAGCAGTTCTTC. The variable domain in full, with the rest retrieved from reference TRBV7-2 and TRBJ2-1, is GAGVSQSPSNKVTEKGKDVELRCDPISGHTALYWYRQSLGQGLEFLIYFQGNSAPDKSGLPSDRFSAERTGGSVSTLTIQRTQQEDSAVYLCASSLDRNEQFFGPGTRLTVL.

The chain carries TRBV29-1 and TRBJ2-5; tentative D call: TRBD1 (5 bases). V was trimmed by 1 base and J by 9 bases, leaving 6 bases between them. The CDR3 runs to 10 residues. From germline, CDR1 is SQVTM and CDR2 ANQGSEA. DNA for the CDR3: TGCAGCGTTGAAGTGGGGCCCCAGTACTTC. This translates into CSVEVGPQYF.

This clonotype appeared many times. The rearrangement links TRBV7-3 to TRBJ2-1, with 9 bases lining up with TRBD2. V was pared by 4 bases and J by 7 bases, with 11 bases of the junction left unmatched. The CDR3 covers 16 residues. Germline V lookup: CDR1 SGHTA, CDR2 FQGTGA. The CDR3 bases are TGTGCCAGCAGCTCCTCGGCGGGAGGGCCCTTTAATGAGCAGTTCTTC. This gives the protein CASSSSAGGPFNEQFF.

This clonotype occurred many times. V gene TRBV11-2 combines with J gene TRBJ2-3; maybe TRBD2 (6 bases). The CDR3 has 13 residues. Germline CDR1 and CDR2: SGHAT and FQNNGV. Trimming took off 2 bases at V and 4 bases at J, with 7 bases between the two ends. CDR3 nucleotides: TGTGCCAGCAGCTTACCTAGCGCAGATACGCAGTATTTT. Translation gives CASSLPSADTQYF.

This chain links TRBV6-1 with TRBJ2-7, with no clear D. Germline loops: CDR1 MNHNS, CDR2 SASEGT. The CDR3 is 14 residues long. Trimming stripped 2 bases from V and 2 bases from J, with 10 bases between. DNA of the CDR3: TGTGCCAGCAGTGAACGTCGGAATCCCTACGAGCAGTACTTC. This encodes CASSERRNPYEQYF.

The table lists this clonotype with many counts. The chain combines TRBV13 with TRBJ2-7, with D perhaps being TRBD1 or TRBD2 (8 bases each). Deletions cut 5 bases from V and 2 bases from J, with 19 bases between. Germline V gene data show CDR1 as PRHDT and CDR2 as FYEKMQ (reference sequence). The CDR3 contains 16 residues. This CDR3 is CASSRGGQGAPYEQYF. In nucleotides, the CDR3 is TGTGCCAGCAGCCGGGGGGGGCAGGGGGCTCCCTACGAGCAGTACTTC.

This clonotype was picked up many times. Compared with germline, one end of the junction differs, possibly owing to a read error. The chain uses TRBV11-2 and TRBJ1-1, with D uncertain. CDR3 length: 13 residues. Germline V gives CDR1 SGHAT, CDR2 FQNNGV. CDR3 region: CASRLGRSGEAFF. The CDR3 DNA is TGTGCCAGCAGATTAGGTCGGTCGGGGGAAGCTTTCTTT.